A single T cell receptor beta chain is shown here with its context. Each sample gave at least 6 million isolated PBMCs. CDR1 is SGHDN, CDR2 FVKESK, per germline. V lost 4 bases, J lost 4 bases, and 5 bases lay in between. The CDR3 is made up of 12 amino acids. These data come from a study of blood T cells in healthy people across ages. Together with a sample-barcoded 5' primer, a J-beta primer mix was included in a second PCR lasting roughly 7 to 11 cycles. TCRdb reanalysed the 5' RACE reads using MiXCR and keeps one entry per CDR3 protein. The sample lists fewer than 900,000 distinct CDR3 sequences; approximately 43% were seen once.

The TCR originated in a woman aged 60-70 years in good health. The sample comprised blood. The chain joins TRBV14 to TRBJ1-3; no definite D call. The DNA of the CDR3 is TGTGCCAGCAGCCCACAGGGAAACACCATATATTTT. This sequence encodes CASSPQGNTIYF.